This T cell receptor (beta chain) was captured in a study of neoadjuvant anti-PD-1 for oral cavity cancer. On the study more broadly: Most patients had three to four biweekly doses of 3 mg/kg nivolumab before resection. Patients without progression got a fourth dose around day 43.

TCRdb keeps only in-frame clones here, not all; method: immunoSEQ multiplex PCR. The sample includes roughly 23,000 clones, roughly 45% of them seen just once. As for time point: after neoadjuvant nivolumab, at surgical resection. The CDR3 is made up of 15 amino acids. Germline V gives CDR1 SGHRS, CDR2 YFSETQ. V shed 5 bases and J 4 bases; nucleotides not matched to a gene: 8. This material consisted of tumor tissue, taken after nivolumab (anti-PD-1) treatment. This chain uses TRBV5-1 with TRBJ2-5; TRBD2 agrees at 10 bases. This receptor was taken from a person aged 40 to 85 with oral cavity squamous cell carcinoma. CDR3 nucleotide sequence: TGCGCCAGCAGTCTAGCGGGGGCTCTCGGAGAGACCCAGTACTTC. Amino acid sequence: CASSLAGALGETQYF. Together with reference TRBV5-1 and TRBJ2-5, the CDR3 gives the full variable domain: KAGVTQTPRYLIKTRGQQVTLSCSPISGHRSVSWYQQTPGQGLQFLFEYFSETQRNKGNFPGRFSGRQFSNSRSEMNVSTLELGDSALYLCASSLAGALGETQYFGPGTRLLVL.